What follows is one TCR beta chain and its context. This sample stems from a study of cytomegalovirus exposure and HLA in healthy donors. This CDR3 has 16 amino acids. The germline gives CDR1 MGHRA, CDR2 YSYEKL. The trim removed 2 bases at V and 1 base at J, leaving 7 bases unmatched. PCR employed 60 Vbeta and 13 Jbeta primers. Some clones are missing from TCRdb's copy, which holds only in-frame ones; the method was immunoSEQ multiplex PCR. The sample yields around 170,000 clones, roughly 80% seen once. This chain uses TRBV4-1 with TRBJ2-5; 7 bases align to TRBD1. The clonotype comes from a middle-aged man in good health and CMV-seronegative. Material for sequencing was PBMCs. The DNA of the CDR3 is TGCGCCAGCAGCCAAAACGCTGGACAGGTCCAAGAGACCCAGTACTTC. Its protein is CASSQNAGQVQETQYF.